The 24 T cell receptor beta chains reported below all come from one sample, sequenced in a study of shared T cell receptors in the human thymus. Generated by immunoSEQ multiplex PCR, the TCRdb table keeps only in-frame clones and is missing some. Of about 380,000 clones listed, 95% are singletons. Material: thymocytes. All receptors come from a human donor.

The CDR3 region is CASSLFPNLGFWDEQYF. The CDR3 DNA reads TGTGCCAGCAGCTTATTCCCCAACCTAGGGTTTTGGGACGAGCAGTACTTC. The chain joins TRBV11-2 to TRBJ2-7; D unclear. Germline V gene data show CDR1 as SGHAT and CDR2 as FQNNGV. The CDR3 totals 17 residues. With 2 bases removed from V and 5 bases from J, the gap between germline ends came to 22 bases.

CDR3 region: CASSSTSGYYEQYF. As DNA, the CDR3 is TGTGCCAGCAGCTCAACTAGCGGATACTACGAGCAGTACTTC. The gene calls are TRBV7-9 and TRBJ2-7, with TRBD2 matching 8 bases. V gave up 4 bases and J gave up 3 bases; unmatched junction bases: 5. This CDR3 region has 14 residues. Germline V gene data show CDR1 as SEHNR and CDR2 as FQNEAQ (reference sequence).

The chain couples TRBV5-8 to TRBJ2-3; D unclear. Germline V gene lookup returns CDR1 SGHTS and CDR2 YDEGEE. The CDR3 length is 14 residues. The ends were cut back, 9 bases at V and 6 bases at J, with 20 bases in the middle. The CDR3 loop is CATQTPGPPDTQYF. The DNA for the CDR3 is TGTGCCACACAGACTCCCGGGCCCCCGGATACGCAGTATTTT. The full variable domain, with the rest looked up from reference TRBV5-8 and TRBJ2-3, is EAGVTQSPTHLIKTRGQQATLRCSPISGHTSVYWYQQALGLGLQFLLWYDEGEERNRGNFPPRFSGRQFPNYSSELNVNALELEDSALYLCATQTPGPPDTQYFGPGTRLTVL.

The V call is TRBV7-2, the J call TRBJ2-3; a possible D gene is TRBD1 (5 bases). The V and J ends lost 1 base and 3 bases respectively, with 5 bases between them. Germline V gene data show CDR1 as SGHTA and CDR2 as FQGNSA. The CDR3 is 13 amino acids. The CDR3 region has the DNA TGTGCCAGCAGCTTAGGGACAACAGATACGCAGTATTTT. Residues: CASSLGTTDTQYF.

This sequence joins TRBV27 and TRBJ2-3; D may correspond to TRBD1 or TRBD2 (5 bases each). CDR1 and CDR2 from the germline V gene are MNHEY and SMNVEV (reference sequence). V was trimmed by 6 bases and J by 6 bases, leaving 22 bases between them. CDR3 length: 16 amino acids. The CDR3 here is CASRVPGTAYPDTQYF. CDR3 nucleotide sequence: TGTGCCAGCAGAGTCCCGGGGACCGCGTACCCCGATACGCAGTATTTT.

J is TRBJ2-1 and V is TRBV30, with D unclear. The length of the CDR3 is 12 residues. Germline V CDR1 and CDR2: GTSNPN, SVGIG (reference sequence). V was cut by 4 bases and J by 8 bases, with 12 bases left in between. The CDR3 here is CAWTPYMDEQFF. Written as DNA, the CDR3 is TGTGCCTGGACCCCCTATATGGATGAGCAGTTCTTC. The variable domain in full, with the rest retrieved from reference TRBV30 and TRBJ2-1, is SQTIHQWPATLVQPVGSPLSLECTVEGTSNPNLYWYRQAAGRGLQLLFYSVGIGQISSEVPQNLSASRPQDRQFILSSKKLLLSDSGFYLCAWTPYMDEQFFGPGTRLTVL.

The V call is TRBV2, the J call TRBJ2-5; D is perhaps TRBD2 (5 bases). The CDR3 covers 13 residues. Trimming shortened V by 1 base and J by 5 bases, and 8 bases separated the two germline ends. The germline V gene encodes CDR1 SNHLY and CDR2 FYNNEI. CDR3 sequence: CASSEGGWETQYF. The CDR3 nucleotides read TGTGCCAGCAGTGAAGGAGGGTGGGAGACCCAGTACTTC.

The chain employs TRBV4-2 and TRBJ2-1; TRBD2 matches at 11 bases. Germline CDR1 and CDR2: LGHNA and YNFKEQ. The junction had 9 bases not matched to a gene; V was cut back by 3 bases and J by 5 bases. This CDR3 has 17 residues. The CDR3 nucleotides are TGTGCCAGCAGCCAGCATTTAGCGGGAGGGCTTCACAATGAGCAGTTCTTC. It yields the protein CASSQHLAGGLHNEQFF.

With respect to this clone: Other DNA sequences in the sample encode the same CDR3. The chain has TRBV7-9 and TRBJ2-1; D is uncertain. CDR1 and CDR2 from the germline V gene are SEHNR and FQNEAQ (reference sequence). The CDR3 extends over 11 amino acids. V lost 5 bases and J lost 5, with 4 bases in between. The CDR3 region has the DNA TGTGCCAGCAGCCCAGACAATGAGCAGTTCTTC. Its protein product is CASSPDNEQFF.

The rearrangement uses TRBV5-4 and TRBJ1-4; D is unclear. The CDR3 extends over 13 amino acids. V lost 1 base and J lost 5, with 6 bases in between. The germline V gene encodes CDR1 SGHNT and CDR2 YYREEE (reference sequence). CDR3 DNA: TGTGCCAGCAGCTTGAATAGGAATGAAAAACTGTTTTTT. It specifies CASSLNRNEKLFF.

This clone was counted a single time. The chain employs TRBV4-1 and TRBJ2-7, with TRBD1 identical over 8 bases. This CDR3 is 18 amino acids long. The V gene end was trimmed by 3 bases and the J gene end by 0 bases; junction bases not matched to a gene: 13. The V gene's germline CDR1 is MGHRA and CDR2 YSYEKL. CDR3 bases: TGCGCCAGCAGCCATCGGACAGGGCTTGTACCACCCTCCTACGAGCAGTACTTC. Translated, it gives CASSHRTGLVPPSYEQYF.

V and J are TRBV6-1 and TRBJ2-7; D gene uncertain. The CDR3 contains 14 residues. Trimming cost V 2 bases and J 3 bases, with 11 bases left between them. Per germline, CDR1 MNHNS and CDR2 SASEGT. The CDR3: CASSERPAFYEQYF. CDR3 nucleotides: TGTGCCAGCAGTGAAAGGCCGGCCTTCTACGAGCAGTACTTC.

V usage is TRBV7-9 and J usage is TRBJ2-1, with 8 bases matching TRBD1. Germline loops: CDR1 SEHNR, CDR2 FQNEAQ (reference sequence). This CDR3 comprises 17 residues. V trimming: 6 bases; J trimming: 4 bases; junction bases outside the gene matches: 14. CDR3 bases: TGTGCCAGCAGTTTTGGACTGGGACAGGTAATTTACAATGAGCAGTTCTTC. It encodes CASSFGLGQVIYNEQFF.

The J gene is TRBJ1-5, the V gene TRBV10-3, with 7 bases that match TRBD1. V lost 9 bases to trimming and J lost 4 bases; unmatched junction nucleotides: 6. CDR1 ENHRY and CDR2 SYGVKD come from the germline V gene. The CDR3 runs 13 residues. The chain's CDR3 is CAIRETGNQPQHF. The CDR3 DNA is TGTGCCATACGGGAGACAGGGAATCAGCCCCAGCATTTT.

The chain carries TRBV19 and TRBJ2-1, with D possibly being TRBD1 or TRBD2 (5 bases each). Trimming left V 5 bases short and J 7 bases short, with 24 bases between. CDR1 is LNHDA and CDR2 is SQIVND in the germline V gene (reference sequence). The CDR3 spans 17 residues. CDR3 sequence: CASSYYFARGLRNEQFF. The CDR3 DNA reads as TGTGCCAGTAGTTACTATTTTGCTCGGGGCCTTAGAAATGAGCAGTTCTTC.

The V call is TRBV4-2, the J call TRBJ1-1, with 8 bases lining up with TRBD1. Germline CDR1 reads LGHNA; CDR2 reads YNFKEQ. The CDR3 has 17 residues. Trimming removed 0 bases from V and 7 bases from J; junction bases left unmatched: 13. CDR3 sequence reads: CASSQERWQGAVGEAFF. CDR3 DNA sequence: TGTGCCAGCAGCCAAGAGCGTTGGCAGGGGGCGGTGGGTGAAGCTTTCTTT.

The J gene is TRBJ2-5, the V gene TRBV14; TRBD1 agrees at 8 bases. Trimming removed 4 bases from V and 5 bases from J; junction bases left unmatched: 24. The CDR3 extends over 20 amino acids. The V gene's germline CDR1 is SGHDN and CDR2 FVKESK. In DNA form, the CDR3 reads TGTGCCAGCAGCCGACAGAGTCATCCGGCAGGGGGCATGAGTGGGGAGACCCAGTACTTC. Translating it yields CASSRQSHPAGGMSGETQYF.

This sequence joins TRBV5-1 and TRBJ2-3; perhaps TRBD2 as D (6 bases). CDR1 is SGHRS and CDR2 is YFSETQ in the germline V gene. There are 17 residues in the CDR3. V was clipped by 4 bases and J by 0 bases, with 18 bases between them. CDR3 region: CASSPLWGRPSTDTQYF. DNA of the CDR3: TGCGCCAGCAGCCCTCTTTGGGGGAGGCCCAGCACAGATACGCAGTATTTT.

The chain employs TRBV18 and TRBJ1-1; TRBD1 aligns across 9 bases. The CDR3 is 15 amino acids. The V gene's germline CDR1 is KGHSH and CDR2 LQKENI. Germline trimming cut 2 bases from V and 2 bases from J; bases unmatched to any gene: 3. CDR3 DNA: TGTGCCAGCTCACCAGGACAGGGGCCAAACACTGAAGCTTTCTTT. This sequence encodes CASSPGQGPNTEAFF.

This clone was counted only a few times. The V gene is TRBV27, the J gene TRBJ2-1; D is unclear. Deletions cut 3 bases from V and 6 bases from J, with 3 bases between. Germline loops: CDR1 MNHEY, CDR2 SMNVEV (reference sequence). This CDR3 is 11 amino acids long. The CDR3 sequence is CASSFGNEQFF. The CDR3 nucleotides are TGTGCCAGCAGTTTCGGCAATGAGCAGTTCTTC.

The rearrangement joins TRBV10-1 to TRBJ2-5; D gene uncertain. Between the trimmed V and J ends, which lost 7 bases and 5 bases, there was a span of 14 bases. This CDR3 comprises 13 residues. Germline lookup yields CDR1 WNHNN and CDR2 SYGVQD (reference sequence). CDR3 residues: CASNREVWETQYF. The CDR3 region has the DNA TGCGCCAGCAACAGAGAGGTGTGGGAGACCCAGTACTTC.

The V call is TRBV11-2, the J call TRBJ1-2; D is perhaps TRBD1 (6 bases). V lost 3 bases and J 4 bases, leaving 24 bases between the germline ends. Germline V gene lookup returns CDR1 SGHAT and CDR2 FQNNGV. CDR3 length: 18 amino acids. CDR3 DNA sequence: TGTGCCAGCAGCTTGCAAGGGGGACCCGCTTCCGGGACCTATGGCTACACCTTC. It specifies CASSLQGGPASGTYGYTF.

This chain connects TRBV29-1 to TRBJ2-7; maybe TRBD2 (6 bases). Germline assignment: CDR1 SQVTM and CDR2 ANQGSEA. This CDR3 spans 19 amino acids. Trimming stripped 4 bases from V and 0 bases from J, with 28 bases between. The CDR3 spells CSVGSAGGKGSGRSYEQYF. Here the CDR3 DNA reads TGCAGCGTTGGATCGGCCGGGGGAAAAGGATCGGGGCGCTCCTACGAGCAGTACTTC.

The chain joins TRBV11-1 to TRBJ2-1, with a tentative D call TRBD2 (5 bases). There are 17 residues in the CDR3. Germline assignment: CDR1 SGHAT and CDR2 FQDESV (reference sequence). With 1 base removed from V and 4 bases from J, the gap between germline ends came to 17 bases. CDR3 region: CASSLGDRPSRYNEQFF. The CDR3, as DNA: TGTGCCAGCAGCTTAGGAGATCGGCCTAGCAGATACAATGAGCAGTTCTTC.